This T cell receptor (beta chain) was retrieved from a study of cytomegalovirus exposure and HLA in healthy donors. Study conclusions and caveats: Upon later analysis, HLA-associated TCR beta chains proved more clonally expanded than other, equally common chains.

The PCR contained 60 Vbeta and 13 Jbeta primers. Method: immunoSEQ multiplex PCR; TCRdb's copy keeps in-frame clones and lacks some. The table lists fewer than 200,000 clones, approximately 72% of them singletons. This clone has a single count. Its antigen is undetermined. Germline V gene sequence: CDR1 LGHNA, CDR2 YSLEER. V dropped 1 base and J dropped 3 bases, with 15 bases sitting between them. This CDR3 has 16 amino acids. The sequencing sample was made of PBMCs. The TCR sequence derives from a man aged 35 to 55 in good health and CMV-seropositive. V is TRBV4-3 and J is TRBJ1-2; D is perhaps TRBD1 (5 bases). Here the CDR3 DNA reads TGCGCCAGCAGCCAAGCAGAAGGGGCAGGTGACTATGGCTACACCTTC. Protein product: CASSQAEGAGDYGYTF.